This T cell receptor beta chain is from a study of cytomegalovirus exposure and HLA in healthy donors. In the PCR, 60 Vbeta and 13 Jbeta primers were used. The data were produced by immunoSEQ multiplex PCR, yet TCRdb's version contains in-frame clones alone and is incomplete. The sample has about 120,000 clones; 70% to 80% are singletons. As regards this clone: The antigen is unknown.

V lost 7 bases and J 5 bases, leaving 12 bases between the germline ends. This CDR3 contains 14 residues. Germline values: CDR1 SGHNT, CDR2 YENEEA. Study-wide results and caveats: Some V segments, TRBV6-2 and TRBV6-3 among them, were indistinguishable and were therefore excluded. The authors enumerated around 150 TCR beta chains as linked to cytomegalovirus. Per a prior analysis, the majority of TCR beta V segments were productive roughly 87% or roughly 30% of the time. Reports described diagnosis of cytomegalovirus status by the classifier as highly specific and sensitive.

V usage is TRBV11-3 and J usage is TRBJ1-6, with a tentative D call TRBD1 (6 bases). The sample comprised PBMCs. The TCR was taken from a man aged 30 to 39 in good health and CMV-seropositive. CDR3 protein: CASINRANNSPLHF. The CDR3, as DNA: TGTGCCAGCATTAACAGGGCGAATAATTCACCCCTCCACTTT.